These 8 T cell receptor beta chains originate from one sample sequenced in a study of blood T cells in healthy people across ages. Alongside a J-beta primer mix, a sample-barcoded 5' primer served in a second PCR lasting about 7 to 11 cycles. TCRdb independently ran MiXCR on the 5' RACE reads; one entry per CDR3 protein. This sample has over 750,000 distinct CDR3 sequences, with roughly 25% found just once. This sample also appeared in a second study, on T cells of mothers and their children.

The material sequenced was blood. Receptor source: a boy aged 5-17 years in good health.

This chain connects TRBV7-3 to TRBJ2-3; 9 bases line up with TRBD2. Trimming cost V 1 base and J 4 bases; bases outside gene matches: 9. CDR1 and CDR2 (germline): SGHTA, FQGTGA. The CDR3 contains 17 residues. This CDR3 reads CASSLMGGRAPPDTQYF. The CDR3 DNA sequence: TGTGCCAGCAGCTTAATGGGCGGGAGGGCCCCCCCAGATACGCAGTATTTT.

V usage is TRBV4-3 and J usage is TRBJ2-3; 9 positions match TRBD2. Germline V lookup: CDR1 LGHNA, CDR2 YSLEER. Trimming took 0 bases from V and 6 from J; bases not matched to a gene: 7. The CDR3 is 16 amino acids. The CDR3 spells CASSQEAREGWDTQYF. In DNA form, the CDR3 reads TGCGCCAGCAGCCAAGAGGCGCGGGAGGGCTGGGATACGCAGTATTTT.

This clonotype was counted only a few times. The chain recombines TRBV2 with TRBJ2-3; TRBD2 matches at 14 bases. J gave up 4 bases and V 10 bases, and 4 bases lay outside the gene matches. CDR3 size: 14 residues. Germline CDR1 reads SNHLY; CDR2 reads FYNNEI. The CDR3 sequence: CAIGTSGSADTQYF. The CDR3 DNA follows: TGTGCCATCGGGACTAGCGGGAGCGCAGATACGCAGTATTTT.

This clonotype has a count of ten or more. The chain couples TRBV19 to TRBJ2-7; 7 bases match TRBD1. CDR3 length: 13 residues. J gave up 2 bases and V 9 bases, and 7 bases lay outside the gene matches. Per the germline V gene, CDR1 is LNHDA and CDR2 is SQIVND (reference sequence). As DNA, the CDR3 is TGTGCCAGCGGGACAGATGAAACCTACGAGCAGTACTTC. It yields the protein CASGTDETYEQYF.

In its sample, this clonotype was seen a few times. The rearrangement links TRBV12-3 or TRBV12-4 to TRBJ2-7; weak D call: TRBD2 (5 bases). The ends were cut back, 8 bases at V and 5 bases at J, with 10 bases in the middle. This CDR3 comprises 11 residues. CDR3 DNA: TGTGCCAGCCGGGCCGGGGACGAGCAGTACTTC. Translated, it gives CASRAGDEQYF.

A word on this clonotype: Relative to the germline gene, one junction end is altered; a read error may explain this. The rearrangement links TRBV5-1 to TRBJ1-2, with a weak D call TRBD1 (5 bases). The CDR3 totals 15 residues. In germline, CDR1 is SGHRS, CDR2 YFSETQ. The CDR3 reads CASSLEYGGSYGCTF. Written as DNA, the CDR3 is TGCGCCAGCAGCTTGGAATATGGGGGTTCCTATGGCTGCACCTTC. The whole variable domain, remainder taken from reference TRBV5-1 and TRBJ1-2, is KAGVTQTPRYLIKTRGQQVTLSCSPISGHRSVSWYQQTPGQGLQFLFEYFSETQRNKGNFPGRFSGRQFSNSRSEMNVSTLELGDSALYLCASSLEYGGSYGCTFGSGTRLTVV.

CDR3 sequence reads: CSTHFGVGYEQYF. CDR3 sequence (DNA): TGCAGTACCCACTTCGGGGTTGGATACGAGCAGTACTTC. V is TRBV20-1 and J is TRBJ2-5; a weak D match, TRBD2 (5 bases). With the DNA end fitting TRBJ2-7 better, the J assignment may be wrong. The CDR3 is 13 amino acids. Germline V CDR1 and CDR2: DFQATT, SNEGSKA (reference sequence).

This clonotype was observed a few times. The chain links TRBV20-1 to TRBJ2-1; maybe TRBD2 (5 bases). With the DNA end fitting TRBJ2-5 better, the J assignment may be wrong. Germline-derived CDR1 and CDR2 are DFQATT and SNEGSKA (reference sequence). The CDR3 totals 14 residues. The CDR3, as DNA: TGCAGTGCTAGAGATCCCAGCGGTTGGGAGACCCAGTACTTC. It encodes CSARDPSGWETQYF.